Sequencing of this T cell receptor beta chain was carried out in a study of early T cells in non-severe SARS-CoV-2 infection. About the study: With bulk RNA from unsorted whole blood as input, sequencing yielded unpaired chains. General observations from the study: The study's VDJdb matching favored anti-spike CD8 responses and missed private and CD4 specificities.

As to this clonotype: Its antigen is as yet unknown.

Individual cDNA molecules were tagged with unique molecular identifiers. TCRdb ran MiXCR on the 5' RACE reads and lists one entry per CDR3 protein. The repertoire includes about 35,000 distinct CDR3 sequences, 7.9% of them detected once, and roughly 12% sits in the top ten. The V gene lost 1 base and the J gene lost 1 base, with 4 bases spanning the gap. CDR3 length: 14 amino acids. CDR1 and CDR2 from the germline V gene are LNHNV and YYDKDF (reference sequence). The specimen comprised whole blood, sampled at baseline. V and J are TRBV15 and TRBJ2-2; D is undetermined. This receptor was taken from an adult who was a healthcare worker with PCR-confirmed SARS-CoV-2 infection or an uninfected control (not recorded which). The CDR3 DNA follows: TGTGCCACCAGCAGAGGATGGAACACCGGGGAGCTGTTTTTT. Translating gives CATSRGWNTGELFF.